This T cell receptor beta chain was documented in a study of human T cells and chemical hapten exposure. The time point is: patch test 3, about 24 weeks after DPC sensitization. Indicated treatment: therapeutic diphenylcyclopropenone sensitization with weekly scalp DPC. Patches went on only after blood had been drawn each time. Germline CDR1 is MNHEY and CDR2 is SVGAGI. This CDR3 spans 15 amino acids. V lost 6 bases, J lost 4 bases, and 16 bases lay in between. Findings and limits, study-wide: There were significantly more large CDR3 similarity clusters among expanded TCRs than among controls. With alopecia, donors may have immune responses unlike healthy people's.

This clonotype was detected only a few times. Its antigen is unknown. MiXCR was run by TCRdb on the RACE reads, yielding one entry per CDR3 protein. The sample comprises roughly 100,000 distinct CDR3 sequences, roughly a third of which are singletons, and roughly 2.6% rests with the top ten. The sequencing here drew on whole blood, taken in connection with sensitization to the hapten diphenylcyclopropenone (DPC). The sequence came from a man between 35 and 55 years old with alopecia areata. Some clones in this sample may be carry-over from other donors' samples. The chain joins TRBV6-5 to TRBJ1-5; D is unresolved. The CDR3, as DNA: TGTGCCAGCAGACCCGAATGGGTTCCTAATCAGCCCCAGCATTTT. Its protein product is CASRPEWVPNQPQHF.